There are many counts of the clone carrying this TCR beta chain. CDR3 regions of TCR beta were amplified from RNA transcripts. HTBI primers primed a first-round RT-PCR, and a second-round multiplex PCR followed. TCRdb used MiXCR to reprocess the multiplex PCR reads, holding one entry per CDR3 protein. The sample gives about 740,000 distinct CDR3 sequences, roughly 41% of which show up once; 44% is in the top ten. The entry originates in a study of Graves' ophthalmopathy and Graves' hyperthyroidism. The TCR sequence derives from an adult man with Graves' ophthalmopathy. The sequenced sample consisted of peripheral blood.

Here the CDR3 DNA reads TGCAGCGTTGAAGACGGGGTGTCCGAGCAGTACTTC. Translated, it gives CSVEDGVSEQYF. The chain links TRBV29-1 to TRBJ2-7, with TRBD2 as a possible D gene (5 bases). The V and J ends lost 0 bases and 6 bases respectively, with 9 bases between them. The germline CDR1 and CDR2 sequences are SQVTM and ANQGSEA. The CDR3 has 12 amino acids.